The T cell receptor beta chain described here comes from a study of yellow fever vaccine responses in identical twins. This clonotype was seen a handful of times. Its antigen is currently unknown. CDR1 is MGHRA and CDR2 is YSYEKL in the germline V gene. The CDR3 totals 14 residues. The V end was cut by 1 base, the J end by 8 bases, with 13 bases between. Study-level points and caveats: The T cell response to vaccination in identical twins was reportedly partly convergent and partly personalized.

TCRdb re-called the RT-PCR reads through MiXCR, storing one row per CDR3 protein. Here the sample spans around 20,000 distinct CDR3 sequences, 60% to 70% being singletons. The clonotype was recovered from a woman in her late teens or twenties who received the yellow fever vaccine. The rearrangement links TRBV4-1 to TRBJ2-3; D is uncertain. Sequences were derived from T cells from blood (PBMCs), unsorted or a sorted subset (not recorded which), sampled before or after yellow fever vaccination (not recorded which). Written as DNA, the CDR3 is TGCGCCAGCAGCCAAGGGAGTGGGTTCGGTACGCAGTATTTT. Translated, it gives CASSQGSGFGTQYF.